This T cell receptor beta chain came from a study of blood T cell repertoires in COVID-19. Background on the study: Samples taken during acute and convalescent COVID-19 were collected in the United States, Italy and Spain.

Donors of Cohort 3 who recovered were those that had two negative PCRs, clearance, or symptom resolution. Trimming took 1 base from V and 7 from J; bases not matched to a gene: 4. Germline values: CDR1 SGHNT, CDR2 YENEEA. This CDR3 contains 15 residues. The data were produced by immunoSEQ multiplex PCR, yet TCRdb's version contains in-frame clones alone and is incomplete. This sample yields 250,000 to 400,000 clones, of which about nine tenths are seen a single time; 2.6% belongs to the top ten. This chain links TRBV11-3 with TRBJ1-4; 9 nucleotides match TRBD1. This receptor was taken from a man in his sixties who had recovered from COVID-19. The sample consisted of PBMCs or T cells enriched from blood (not recorded which). CDR3 protein: CASSLGTGAGEKLFF. DNA of the CDR3: TGTGCCAGCAGCTTAGGGACAGGGGCCGGTGAAAAACTGTTTTTT.